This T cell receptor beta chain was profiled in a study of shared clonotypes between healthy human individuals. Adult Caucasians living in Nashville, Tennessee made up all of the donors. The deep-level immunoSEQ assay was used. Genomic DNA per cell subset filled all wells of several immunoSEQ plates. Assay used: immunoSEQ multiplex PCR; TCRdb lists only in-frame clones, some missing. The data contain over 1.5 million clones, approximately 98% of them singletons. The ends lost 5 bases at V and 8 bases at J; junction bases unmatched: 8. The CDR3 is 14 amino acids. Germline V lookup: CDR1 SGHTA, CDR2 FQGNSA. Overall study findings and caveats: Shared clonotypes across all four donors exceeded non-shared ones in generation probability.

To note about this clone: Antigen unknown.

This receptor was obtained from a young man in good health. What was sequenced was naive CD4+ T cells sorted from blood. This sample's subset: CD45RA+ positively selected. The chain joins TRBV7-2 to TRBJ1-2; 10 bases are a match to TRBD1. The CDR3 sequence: CASSDGTGEGGYTF. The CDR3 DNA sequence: TGTGCCAGCAGCGATGGGACAGGGGAAGGGGGCTACACCTTC.